This T cell receptor (beta chain) was observed in a study of T cells in Graves' hyperthyroidism and ophthalmopathy. Study results and limitations: Clonotypes that were expanded in thyroid above 0.001 mostly appeared in blood too.

This clonotype was detected a few times. Its antigen is unidentified. Germline V CDR1 and CDR2: SGHAT, FQNNGV. Losses at the gene ends were 2 bases for V and 4 bases for J; bases not matched to a gene: 2. This CDR3 region has 15 residues. Amplified regions were TCR beta CDR3 sequences from RNA transcripts. Initially, a first-round RT-PCR of the TCR CDR3 employed the HTBI primer set. TCRdb used MiXCR to reprocess the multiplex PCR reads, holding one entry per CDR3 protein. The data show roughly 380,000 distinct CDR3 sequences, with around 13% seen just once and 8% to 13% held by the top ten. The receptor's source is an older woman with Graves' hyperthyroidism. Sequencing was done on a sample of blood. This rearrangement joins TRBV11-2 to TRBJ1-1, with 12 nucleotides matching TRBD1. The CDR3 is CASSLRDRGPTEAFF. Written as DNA, the CDR3 is TGTGCCAGCAGCTTAAGGGACAGGGGGCCCACTGAAGCTTTCTTT. The full variable domain, its missing parts supplied by reference TRBV11-2 and TRBJ1-1, is EAGVAQSPRYKIIEKRQSVAFWCNPISGHATLYWYQQILGQGPKLLIQFQNNGVVDDSQLPKDRFSAERLKGVDSTLKIQPAKLEDSAVYLCASSLRDRGPTEAFFGQGTRLTVV.